This is a list of T cell receptor beta chains from one sample in a study of technical replicates of blood from several donors. Using immunoSEQ multiplex PCR, the repertoire was profiled, and TCRdb retains in-frame clones only, with some absent. The data show about 70,000 clones, with almost 98% seen just once and roughly 0.21% held by the top ten. The specimen was T cells isolated from PBMCs. All receptors come from a human donor in good health. Both conserved end residues are part of each CDR3. D genes are given only for firm matches. Size is omitted from some rows. Given values are once, few, many or a class for expanded clones.

clone size: -
J gene: TRBJ2-7
D gene: TRBD2
V gene: TRBV5-1
CDR3 protein: CASSLFLAGGPNEQYF
CDR3 DNA: TGCGCCAGCAGCCTTTTTCTAGCGGGAGGGCCTAACGAGCAGTACTTC

clone size: -
J gene: TRBJ1-1
D gene: -
V gene: TRBV5-1
CDR3 protein: CASKNGGMNTEAFF
CDR3 DNA: TGCGCCAGCAAGAATGGAGGGATGAACACTGAAGCTTTCTTT

clone size: -
J gene: TRBJ2-3
D gene: TRBD2
V gene: TRBV4-1
CDR3 protein: CASSQVVVAGADTQYF
CDR3 DNA: TGCGCCAGCAGCCAAGTCGTGGTAGCGGGAGCAGATACGCAGTATTTT

clone size: -
J gene: TRBJ2-6
D gene: -
V gene: TRBV22-1
CDR3 protein: CPGRMRGEQSRANVLTF
CDR3 DNA: TGTCCTGGGAGAATGCGGGGCGAACAAAGTCGGGCCAACGTCCTGACTTTC

clone size: -
J gene: TRBJ1-4
D gene: -
V gene: TRBV27
CDR3 protein: CASSLLPGLELFF
CDR3 DNA: TGTGCCAGCAGTCTCCTTCCGGGGTTAGAACTGTTTTTT

clone size: -
J gene: TRBJ2-2
D gene: -
V gene: TRBV2
CDR3 protein: CASLEGTGELFF
CDR3 DNA: TGTGCCAGTTTAGAGGGAACCGGGGAGCTGTTTTTT

clone size: -
J gene: TRBJ1-2
D gene: -
V gene: TRBV5-4
CDR3 protein: CASSLARGDYGYTF
CDR3 DNA: TGTGCCAGCAGCTTGGCCAGGGGAGACTATGGCTACACCTTC

clone size: -
J gene: TRBJ2-1
D gene: -
V gene: TRBV6-5
CDR3 protein: CASSYGGDEQFF
CDR3 DNA: TGTGCCAGCAGTTACGGCGGCGATGAGCAGTTCTTC

clone size: -
J gene: TRBJ2-3
D gene: -
V gene: TRBV10-3
CDR3 protein: CAIQNSGSTDTQYF
CDR3 DNA: TGTGCCATCCAAAATAGCGGAAGCACAGATACGCAGTATTTT

clone size: -
J gene: TRBJ2-7
D gene: -
V gene: TRBV6-5
CDR3 protein: CASKAGLSYEQYF
CDR3 DNA: TGTGCATCCAAGGCGGGGTTATCCTACGAGCAGTACTTC

clone size: -
J gene: TRBJ2-7
D gene: -
V gene: TRBV7-6
CDR3 protein: CASSLATGFSHEQYF
CDR3 DNA: TGTGCCAGCAGCTTAGCTACAGGGTTCTCCCACGAGCAGTACTTC

clone size: -
J gene: TRBJ1-3
D gene: -
V gene: TRBV7-9
CDR3 protein: CASSLSGLSFSGNTIYF
CDR3 DNA: TGTGCCAGCAGCTTATCTGGACTGTCCTTCTCTGGAAACACCATATATTTT

clone size: -
J gene: TRBJ2-7
D gene: TRBD2
V gene: TRBV2
CDR3 protein: CASRPWGTSGYEQYF
CDR3 DNA: TGTGCCAGCAGGCCCTGGGGGACTAGCGGCTACGAGCAGTACTTC

clone size: -
J gene: TRBJ2-7
D gene: TRBD1
V gene: TRBV6-5
CDR3 protein: CASSSGGEQYF
CDR3 DNA: TGTGCCAGCAGTTCAGGGGGCGAGCAGTACTTC

clone size: -
J gene: TRBJ2-2
D gene: TRBD1
V gene: TRBV5-1
CDR3 protein: CASSGTPGGETGELFF
CDR3 DNA: TGCGCCAGCAGCGGCACCCCAGGGGGCGAAACCGGGGAGCTGTTTTTT

clone size: -
J gene: TRBJ2-1
D gene: TRBD2
V gene: TRBV6-4
CDR3 protein: CASSGTSGGFDEQFF
CDR3 DNA: TGTGCCAGCAGTGGAACTAGCGGGGGCTTTGATGAGCAGTTCTTC

clone size: -
J gene: TRBJ1-2
D gene: -
V gene: TRBV21-1
CDR3 protein: CASSKALPGVIRANYGYTF
CDR3 DNA: TGTGCCAGCAGCAAAGCGCTCCCCGGGGTTATACGAGCTAACTATGGCTACACCTTC

clone size: -
J gene: TRBJ1-2
D gene: -
V gene: TRBV14
CDR3 protein: CASSQVQGVGHGYTF
CDR3 DNA: TGTGCCAGCAGCCAAGTCCAAGGGGTAGGGCATGGCTACACCTTC

clone size: -
J gene: TRBJ1-3
D gene: -
V gene: TRBV29-1
CDR3 protein: CSVPGGEPSDTIYF
CDR3 DNA: TGCAGCGTTCCTGGGGGAGAACCTAGCGACACCATATATTTT

clone size: -
J gene: TRBJ1-3
D gene: -
V gene: TRBV18
CDR3 protein: CASSPADSGNTIYF
CDR3 DNA: TGTGCCAGCTCACCAGCAGACTCTGGAAACACCATATATTTT

clone size: -
J gene: TRBJ1-1
D gene: -
V gene: TRBV7-3
CDR3 protein: CASSPARGDPEAFF
CDR3 DNA: TGTGCCAGCAGCCCCGCGCGGGGGGACCCTGAAGCTTTCTTT

clone size: -
J gene: TRBJ1-6
D gene: TRBD1
V gene: TRBV7-9
CDR3 protein: CASSSNRGIDSPLHF
CDR3 DNA: TGTGCCAGCAGCAGCAACAGGGGTATCGATTCACCCCTCCACTTT

clone size: -
J gene: TRBJ2-7
D gene: TRBD1
V gene: TRBV27
CDR3 protein: CASSFQATGFGEQYF
CDR3 DNA: TGTGCCAGCAGTTTTCAGGCGACAGGGTTTGGCGAGCAGTACTTC

clone size: -
J gene: TRBJ2-2
D gene: TRBD1
V gene: TRBV5-8
CDR3 protein: CASKRTGDTGELFF
CDR3 DNA: TGTGCCAGCAAACGGACAGGAGACACCGGGGAGCTGTTTTTT

clone size: once
J gene: TRBJ1-5
D gene: -
V gene: TRBV9
CDR3 protein: CASSVAEGRNQPQHF
CDR3 DNA: TGTGCCAGCAGCGTAGCTGAGGGCCGCAATCAGCCCCAGCATTTT

clone size: -
J gene: TRBJ1-6
D gene: -
V gene: TRBV7-6
CDR3 protein: CASSLNLAGNSPLHF
CDR3 DNA: TGTGCCAGCAGCTTAAATTTGGCAGGGAATTCACCCCTCCACTTT

clone size: -
J gene: TRBJ1-6
D gene: TRBD1
V gene: TRBV12-5
CDR3 protein: CASGPDRGSYNSPLHF
CDR3 DNA: TGTGCTAGTGGACCAGACAGGGGTTCCTATAATTCACCCCTCCACTTT

clone size: -
J gene: TRBJ1-1
D gene: TRBD1
V gene: TRBV2
CDR3 protein: CASSGDRNTEAFF
CDR3 DNA: TGTGCCAGCAGTGGGGACAGGAACACTGAAGCTTTCTTT

clone size: -
J gene: TRBJ1-2
D gene: TRBD1
V gene: TRBV7-9
CDR3 protein: CASSSGQGADLSGYTF
CDR3 DNA: TGTGCCAGCAGCTCCGGACAGGGGGCGGATCTTTCCGGCTACACCTTC

clone size: once
J gene: TRBJ2-2
D gene: TRBD2
V gene: TRBV11-3
CDR3 protein: CASSSSTSGPHGELFF
CDR3 DNA: TGTGCCAGCAGCTCCTCGACTAGCGGGCCCCACGGGGAGCTGTTTTTT

clone size: once
J gene: TRBJ2-2
D gene: -
V gene: TRBV12-5
CDR3 protein: CASGLVLSGKTGELFF
CDR3 DNA: TGTGCTAGTGGTTTGGTACTTTCGGGGAAGACCGGGGAGCTGTTTTTT

clone size: -
J gene: TRBJ2-3
D gene: TRBD2
V gene: TRBV5-1
CDR3 protein: CASSPGGLAGASTDTQYF
CDR3 DNA: TGCGCCAGCAGCCCAGGCGGTCTAGCGGGGGCCAGCACAGATACGCAGTATTTT

clone size: -
J gene: TRBJ2-2
D gene: TRBD2
V gene: TRBV7-3
CDR3 protein: CASSLSGGENTGELFF
CDR3 DNA: TGTGCCAGCAGCTTAAGCGGGGGGGAGAACACCGGGGAGCTGTTTTTT